The sequence of this TCR beta chain was determined in a study of cytomegalovirus exposure and HLA in healthy donors. Study results and caveats: Clonal expansion, a later analysis showed, was greater in HLA-associated TCR beta chains than in equally common others.

It was with 60 Vbeta and 13 Jbeta primers that the PCR ran. The repertoire was sequenced with immunoSEQ multiplex PCR; TCRdb's copy has only in-frame clones and lacks some. The profile covers under 150,000 clones, with around 77% appearing a single time and approximately 5% taken by the ten largest. The CDR3 spans 13 residues. Trimming took off 3 bases at V and 8 bases at J, with 14 bases between the two ends. Germline V lookup: CDR1 SGDLS, CDR2 YYNGEE. This clone has more than one count but fewer than ten. Antigen: not known. The sequenced sample consisted of PBMCs. This clonotype was sampled from a woman aged 25 to 45 in good health and CMV-seropositive. This rearrangement joins TRBV9 to TRBJ1-2; D is perhaps TRBD1 (6 bases). The CDR3 protein is CASSAQGTGGYTF. CDR3 coding DNA: TGTGCCAGCAGCGCGCAGGGGACGGGCGGCTACACCTTC.